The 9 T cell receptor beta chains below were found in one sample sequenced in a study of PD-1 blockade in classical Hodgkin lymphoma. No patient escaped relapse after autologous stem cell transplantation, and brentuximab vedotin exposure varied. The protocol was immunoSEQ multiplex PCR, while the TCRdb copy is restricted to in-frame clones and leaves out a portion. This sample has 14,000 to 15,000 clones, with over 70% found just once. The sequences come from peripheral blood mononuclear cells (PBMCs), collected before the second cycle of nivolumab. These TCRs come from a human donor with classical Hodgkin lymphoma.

The CDR3 loop is CASSYSYEQYF. Written as DNA, the CDR3 is TGTGCCAGCAGCTACAGTTACGAGCAGTACTTC. The chain recombines TRBV5-5 with TRBJ2-7; D remains ambiguous. Germline-derived CDR1 and CDR2 are SGHKS and YYEKEE (reference sequence). The CDR3 has 11 residues. The V end lost 3 bases, the J end lost 4 bases, and 5 bases lay between the germline ends.

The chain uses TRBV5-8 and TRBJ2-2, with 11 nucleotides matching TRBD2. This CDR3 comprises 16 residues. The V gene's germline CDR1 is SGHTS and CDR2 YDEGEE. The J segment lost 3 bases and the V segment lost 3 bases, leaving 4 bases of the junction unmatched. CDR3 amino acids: CASSWGLAVDTGELFF. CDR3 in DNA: TGTGCCAGCAGCTGGGGACTAGCGGTCGACACCGGGGAGCTGTTTTTT.

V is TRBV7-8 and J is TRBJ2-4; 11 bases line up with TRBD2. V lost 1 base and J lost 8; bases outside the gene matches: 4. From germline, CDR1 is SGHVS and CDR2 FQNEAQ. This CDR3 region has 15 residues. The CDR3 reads CASSLVLAGADIQYF. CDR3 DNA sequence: TGTGCCAGCAGCTTAGTACTAGCGGGGGCGGACATTCAGTACTTC.

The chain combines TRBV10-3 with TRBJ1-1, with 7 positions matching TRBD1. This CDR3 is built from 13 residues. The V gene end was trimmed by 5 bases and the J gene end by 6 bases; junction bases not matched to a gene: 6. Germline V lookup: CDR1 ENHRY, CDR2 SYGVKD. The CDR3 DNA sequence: TGTGCCATCAGTCTCCGGGACAGCGCTGAAGCTTTCTTT. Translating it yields CAISLRDSAEAFF.

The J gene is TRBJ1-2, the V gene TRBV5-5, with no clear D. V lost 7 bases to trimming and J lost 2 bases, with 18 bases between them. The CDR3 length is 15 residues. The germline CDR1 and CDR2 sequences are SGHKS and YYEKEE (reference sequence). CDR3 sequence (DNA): TGTGCCAGCCACAGAGCGGTAGGGCAGAACTATGGCTACACCTTC. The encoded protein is CASHRAVGQNYGYTF.

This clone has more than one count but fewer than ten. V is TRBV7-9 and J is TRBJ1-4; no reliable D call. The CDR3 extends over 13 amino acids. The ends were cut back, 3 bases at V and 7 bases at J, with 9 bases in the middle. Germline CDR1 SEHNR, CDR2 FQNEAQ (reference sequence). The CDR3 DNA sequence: TGTGCCAGCAGCTTGAGCTATAGTGAAAAACTGTTTTTT. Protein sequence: CASSLSYSEKLFF.

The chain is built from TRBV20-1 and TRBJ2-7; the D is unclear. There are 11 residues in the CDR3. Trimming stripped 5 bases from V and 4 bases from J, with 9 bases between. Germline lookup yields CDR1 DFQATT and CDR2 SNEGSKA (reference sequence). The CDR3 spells CSAGKGYEQYF. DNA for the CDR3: TGCAGTGCTGGGAAAGGGTACGAGCAGTACTTC.

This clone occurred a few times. The CDR3 bases are TGTGCCACCAAAGCGAGGAATCTTATCCTCAATGAGCAGTTCTTC. Protein sequence: CATKARNLILNEQFF. V and J are TRBV15 and TRBJ2-1; D is unresolved. Trimming stripped 7 bases from V and 6 bases from J, with 19 bases between. The germline V gene encodes CDR1 LNHNV and CDR2 YYDKDF (reference sequence). This CDR3 region has 15 residues. Supplemented by reference TRBV15 and TRBJ2-1, the full variable domain reads DAMVIQNPRYQVTQFGKPVTLSCSQTLNHNVMYWYQQKSSQAPKLLFHYYDKDFNNEADTPDNFQSRRPNTSFCFLDIRSPGLGDTAMYLCATKARNLILNEQFFGPGTRLTVL.

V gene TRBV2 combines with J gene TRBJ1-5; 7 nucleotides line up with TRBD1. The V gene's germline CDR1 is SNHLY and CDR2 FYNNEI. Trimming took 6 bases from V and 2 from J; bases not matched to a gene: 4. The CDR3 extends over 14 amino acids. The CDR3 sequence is CASRNRGGNQPQHF. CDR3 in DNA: TGTGCCAGCAGGAACAGGGGTGGCAATCAGCCCCAGCATTTT.